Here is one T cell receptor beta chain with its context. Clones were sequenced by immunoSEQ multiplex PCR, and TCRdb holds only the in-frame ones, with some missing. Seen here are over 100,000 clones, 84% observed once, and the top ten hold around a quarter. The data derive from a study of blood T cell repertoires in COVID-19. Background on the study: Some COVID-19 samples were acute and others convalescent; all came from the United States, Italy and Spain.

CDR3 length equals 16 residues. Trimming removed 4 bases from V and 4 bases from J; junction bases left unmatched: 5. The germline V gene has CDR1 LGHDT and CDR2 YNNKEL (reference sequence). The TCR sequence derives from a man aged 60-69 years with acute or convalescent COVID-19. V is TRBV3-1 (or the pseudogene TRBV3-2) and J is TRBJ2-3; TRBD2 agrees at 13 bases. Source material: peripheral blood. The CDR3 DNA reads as TGTGCCAGCAGCCCTCGACTAGCGGGAGGCCCAGATACGCAGTATTTT. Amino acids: CASSPRLAGGPDTQYF.